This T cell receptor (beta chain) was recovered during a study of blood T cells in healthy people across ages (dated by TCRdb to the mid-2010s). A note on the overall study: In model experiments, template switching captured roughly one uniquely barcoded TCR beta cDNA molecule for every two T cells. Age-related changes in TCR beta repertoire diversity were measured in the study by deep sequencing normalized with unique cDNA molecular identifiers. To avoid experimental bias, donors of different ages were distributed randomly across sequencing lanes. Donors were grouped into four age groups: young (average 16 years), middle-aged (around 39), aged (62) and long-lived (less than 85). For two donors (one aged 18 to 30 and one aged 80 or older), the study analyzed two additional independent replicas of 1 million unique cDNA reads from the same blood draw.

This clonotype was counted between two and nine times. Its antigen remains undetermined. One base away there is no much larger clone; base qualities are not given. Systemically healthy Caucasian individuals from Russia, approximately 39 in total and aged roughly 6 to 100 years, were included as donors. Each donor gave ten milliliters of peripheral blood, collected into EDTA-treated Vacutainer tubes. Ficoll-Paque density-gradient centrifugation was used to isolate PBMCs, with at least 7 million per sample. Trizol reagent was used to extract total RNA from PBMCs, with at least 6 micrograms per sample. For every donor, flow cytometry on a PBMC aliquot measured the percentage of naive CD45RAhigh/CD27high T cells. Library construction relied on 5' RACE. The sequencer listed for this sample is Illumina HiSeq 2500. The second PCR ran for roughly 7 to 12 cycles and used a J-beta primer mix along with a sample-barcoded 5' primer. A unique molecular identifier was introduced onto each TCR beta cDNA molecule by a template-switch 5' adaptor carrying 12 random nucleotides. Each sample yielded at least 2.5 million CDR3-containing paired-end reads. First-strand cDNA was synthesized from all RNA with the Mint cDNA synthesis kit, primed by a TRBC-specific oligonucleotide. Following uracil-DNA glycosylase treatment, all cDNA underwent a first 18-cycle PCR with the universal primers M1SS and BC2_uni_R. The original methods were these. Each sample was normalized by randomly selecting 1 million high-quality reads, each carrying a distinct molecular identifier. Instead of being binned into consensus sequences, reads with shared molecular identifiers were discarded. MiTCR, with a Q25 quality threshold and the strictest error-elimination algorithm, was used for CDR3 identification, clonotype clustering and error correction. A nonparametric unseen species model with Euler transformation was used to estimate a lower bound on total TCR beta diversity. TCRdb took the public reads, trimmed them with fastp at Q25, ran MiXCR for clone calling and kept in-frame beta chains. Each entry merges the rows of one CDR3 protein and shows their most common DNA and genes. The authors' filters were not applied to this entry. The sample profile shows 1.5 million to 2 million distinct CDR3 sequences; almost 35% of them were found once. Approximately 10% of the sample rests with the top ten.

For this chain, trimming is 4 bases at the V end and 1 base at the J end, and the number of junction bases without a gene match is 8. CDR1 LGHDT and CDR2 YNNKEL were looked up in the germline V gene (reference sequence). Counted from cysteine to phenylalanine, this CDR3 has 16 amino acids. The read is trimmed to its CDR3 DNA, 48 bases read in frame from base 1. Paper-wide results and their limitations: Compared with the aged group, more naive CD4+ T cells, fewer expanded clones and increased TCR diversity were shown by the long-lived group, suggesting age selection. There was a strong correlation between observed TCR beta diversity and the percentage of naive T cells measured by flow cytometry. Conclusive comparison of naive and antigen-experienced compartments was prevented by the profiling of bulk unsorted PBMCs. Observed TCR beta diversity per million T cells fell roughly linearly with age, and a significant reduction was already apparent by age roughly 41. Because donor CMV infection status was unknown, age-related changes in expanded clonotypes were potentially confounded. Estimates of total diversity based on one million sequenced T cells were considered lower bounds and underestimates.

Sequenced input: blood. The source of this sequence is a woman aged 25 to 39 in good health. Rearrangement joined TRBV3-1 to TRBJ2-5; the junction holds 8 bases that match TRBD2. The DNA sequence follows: TGTGCCAGCAGCCCCTTAGCGGGGCAGCTCCAAGAGACCCAGTACTTC. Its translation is CASSPLAGQLQETQYF.